This entry is about one T cell receptor beta chain. This sample is part of a study of PD-1 blockade in classical Hodgkin lymphoma. From germline, CDR1 is SGDLS and CDR2 YYNGEE. Trimming pared 7 bases from V and 6 bases from J, leaving 13 bases between. The CDR3 runs to 13 residues. Time point reported: newly diagnosed, previously untreated cHL patient sample. Applied to thawed PBMCs, magnetic negative selection was the method used to isolate CD8+ T cells. Using immunoSEQ multiplex PCR, the repertoire was profiled, and TCRdb retains in-frame clones only, with some absent. In the table there are roughly 21,000 clones, about 87% of which are singletons.

This clonotype was sampled from a human donor with classical Hodgkin lymphoma. What was sequenced was CD8+ T cells from blood. The V gene is TRBV9, the J gene TRBJ2-2; no clear D. In DNA form, the CDR3 reads TGTGCCAGCCATGACGGTGGGCCCGGGGAGCTGTTTTTT. Protein: CASHDGGPGELFF. The whole variable domain, filled in from reference TRBV9 and TRBJ2-2, reads DSGVTQTPKHLITATGQRVTLRCSPRSGDLSVYWYQQSLDQGLQFLIQYYNGEERAKGNILERFSAQQFPDLHSELNLSSLELGDSALYFCASHDGGPGELFFGEGSRLTVL.